These 9 T cell receptor beta chains were all obtained from the same sample, sequenced in a study of Ad26.COV2.S vaccination and SARS-CoV-2 variants. Profiling relied on immunoSEQ multiplex PCR, and the TCRdb table lists in-frame clones only, not all of them. Among fewer than 400,000 clones, about 82% were seen once, and the ten largest hold 1.5% to 2.5%. Treatment specified: some 19 received Ad26.COV2.S at low or high dose, single or two shots; about five received placebo; per-sample allocation not given. Sampling happened 63 days after the first vaccine or placebo injection. Specimen: peripheral blood, collected in a trial of Ad26.COV2.S vaccine versus placebo. The receptors shown here come from a person between 18 and 60 years old who received the Ad26.COV2.S COVID-19 vaccine or a placebo.

The chain recombines TRBV3-1 (or the pseudogene TRBV3-2) with TRBJ1-3; perhaps TRBD1 as D (5 bases). The V end was cut by 2 bases, the J end by 4 bases, with 9 bases between. The CDR3 is made up of 14 amino acids. Per the germline V gene, CDR1 is LGHDT and CDR2 is YNNKEL (reference sequence). CDR3 in amino acids: CASSQPGNGNTIYF. The CDR3 DNA follows: TGTGCCAGCAGCCAACCAGGGAACGGAAACACCATATATTTT.

There are a few counts of this clone. This rearrangement joins TRBV9 to TRBJ1-2; the D gene is possibly TRBD1 (5 bases). This CDR3 region has 14 residues. The V end lost 7 bases, the J end lost 5 bases, and 18 bases lay between the germline ends. CDR1 and CDR2 from the germline V gene are SGDLS and YYNGEE. As DNA, the CDR3 is TGTGCCAGCGCTCCCAGGGAAACTCTTTATGGCTACACCTTC. Translated: CASAPRETLYGYTF. The full variable domain, in which reference TRBV9 and TRBJ1-2 provide the parts outside the CDR3, is DSGVTQTPKHLITATGQRVTLRCSPRSGDLSVYWYQQSLDQGLQFLIQYYNGEERAKGNILERFSAQQFPDLHSELNLSSLELGDSALYFCASAPRETLYGYTFGSGTRLTVV.

The rearrangement links TRBV7-2 to TRBJ2-1; no firm D call. The CDR3 covers 13 residues. Per germline, CDR1 SGHTA and CDR2 FQGNSA. Trimming left V 1 base short and J 7 bases short, with 8 bases between. CDR3 residues: CASSLVSTNEQFF. CDR3 in DNA: TGTGCCAGCAGCTTAGTTTCGACAAATGAGCAGTTCTTC.

The count of this clone is one. The chain carries TRBV11-2 and TRBJ1-1, with D perhaps matching TRBD1 (6 bases). The V and J ends lost 6 bases and 8 bases respectively, with 16 bases between them. Per the germline V gene, CDR1 is SGHAT and CDR2 is FQNNGV. The CDR3 sequence is 13 residues long. The CDR3 loop reads CASRKQGFVEAFF. The CDR3 DNA reads TGTGCCAGCAGGAAACAGGGTTTCGTAGAAGCTTTCTTT.

J is TRBJ1-2 and V is TRBV18, with a weak D call TRBD1 (6 bases). This CDR3 is 13 amino acids long. Germline-derived CDR1 and CDR2 are KGHSH and LQKENI. The V gene lost 1 base and the J gene lost 6 bases, with 9 bases spanning the gap. The CDR3 DNA is TGTGCCAGCTCACCACTGACAGGTGATGGCTACACCTTC. Translation gives CASSPLTGDGYTF.

The V call is TRBV29-1, the J call TRBJ1-2; D perhaps matches TRBD1 (6 bases). Germline V CDR1 and CDR2: SQVTM, ANQGSEA. The CDR3 covers 13 residues. V lost 2 bases and J 8 bases, leaving 15 bases between the germline ends. The CDR3 is CSVEWAGAPGYTF. Written as DNA, the CDR3 is TGCAGCGTTGAATGGGCGGGGGCCCCGGGCTACACCTTC.

This chain connects TRBV11-2 to TRBJ2-7; TRBD1 agrees at 7 bases. The V gene's germline CDR1 is SGHAT and CDR2 FQNNGV. The CDR3 contains 15 residues. Unmatched junction bases numbered 5, after V lost 3 bases and J lost 0 bases. The CDR3 coding sequence is TGTGCCAGCAGCTTTTCACAGGGGCCCTCCTACGAGCAGTACTTC. This codes for CASSFSQGPSYEQYF.

The count of this clone is one. The chain recombines TRBV15 with TRBJ1-5; D may be TRBD1 (6 bases). The CDR3 sequence is 16 residues long. The V gene's germline CDR1 is LNHNV and CDR2 YYDKDF (reference sequence). Trimming left V 0 bases short and J 2 bases short, with 11 bases between. The DNA for the CDR3 is TGTGCCACCAGCAGAGACGCCGGGGGGCGCAATCAGCCCCAGCATTTT. The encoded protein is CATSRDAGGRNQPQHF.

The genes are TRBV4-3 and TRBJ2-3; D tentatively fits TRBD1 or TRBD2 (5 bases each). The length of the CDR3 is 12 residues. Germline CDR1 LGHNA, CDR2 YSLEER. Trimming removed 0 bases from V and 8 bases from J, with 6 bases in between. As DNA, the CDR3 is TGCGCCAGCAGCCAAGATGGGGGTACGCAGTATTTT. Protein: CASSQDGGTQYF.